The T cell receptor (beta chain) under discussion was sequenced for a study of CD8+ T cells in alopecia areata. Study in general: The tofacitinib course ran for 6 to 18 months and was followed by 6 months off drug. Study conclusions and caveats: Scalp lesions, especially in alopecia totalis/universalis, had higher clonality than normal scalp.

Comments on this clone: The target antigen is unknown.

cDNA prepared by RNA extraction and subsequent reverse transcription served as the template for sequencing. Libraries were prepared by immunoSEQ multiplex PCR; TCRdb keeps only in-frame clonotypes and omits some of them. The sample lists fewer than 200,000 clones; about 60% were seen once. The investigators collected lesional scalp punch biopsies and peripheral blood from alopecia areata patients. CDR3 size: 13 residues. Germline V gene sequence: CDR1 SGDLS, CDR2 YYNGEE. Deletions cut 1 base from V and 0 bases from J, with 4 bases between. The rearrangement links TRBV9 to TRBJ1-1, with D uncertain. The material was CD4+ T cells sorted from blood, obtained at week 0. The source of this sequence is a human donor with alopecia areata. As DNA, the CDR3 is TGTGCCAGCAGCGTACGGGTGAACACTGAAGCTTTCTTT. Translation: CASSVRVNTEAFF.